The 11 T cell receptor beta chains reported below all come from one sample, sequenced in a study of Ad26.COV2.S vaccination and SARS-CoV-2 variants. This sample's treatment: around 19 received Ad26.COV2.S at low or high dose, single or two shots; 5 received placebo; per-sample allocation not given. The study sampled participants on day 63 after the first vaccine or placebo injection. Generated by immunoSEQ multiplex PCR, the TCRdb table keeps only in-frame clones and is missing some. The table lists about 330,000 clones, almost 90% of them singletons, with 4.5% to 7% in the top ten. This specimen consisted of peripheral blood, obtained in a trial of Ad26.COV2.S vaccine versus placebo. The receptor set was obtained from a person aged 18-60 years who received the Ad26.COV2.S COVID-19 vaccine or a placebo.

The V call is TRBV20-1, the J call TRBJ1-1, with D possibly being TRBD1 (5 bases). The V gene's germline CDR1 is DFQATT and CDR2 SNEGSKA (reference sequence). Trimming shortened V by 0 bases and J by 8 bases, and 7 bases separated the two germline ends. The length of the CDR3 is 11 residues. CDR3 coding DNA: TGCAGTGCTAGAGAGCAGGGCGAAGCTTTCTTT. This sequence encodes CSAREQGEAFF.

The V gene is TRBV3-1 (or the pseudogene TRBV3-2), the J gene TRBJ1-2; no reliable D call. CDR1 and CDR2 from the germline V gene are LGHDT and YNNKEL (reference sequence). CDR3 length equals 13 residues. The V and J ends lost 1 base and 4 bases respectively, with 7 bases between them. CDR3 nucleotide sequence: TGTGCCAGCAGCCAAGGGCAGGTCTATGGCTACACCTTC. It is translated as CASSQGQVYGYTF.

This clone was seen just once. This CDR3 is CASTPPALAGVGYEQFF. The CDR3 region has the DNA TGTGCCAGTACCCCCCCTGCCTTAGCGGGAGTAGGGTATGAGCAGTTCTTC. The chain uses TRBV19 and TRBJ2-1; 9 positions agree with TRBD2. V shed 7 bases, J shed 8 bases, and the junction held 18 bases outside the gene matches. Per germline, CDR1 LNHDA and CDR2 SQIVND (reference sequence). The CDR3 contains 17 residues.

The chain is built from TRBV7-9 and TRBJ2-3, with TRBD2 matching over 7 bases. CDR3 length: 17 amino acids. CDR1 is SEHNR, CDR2 FQNEAQ, per germline (reference sequence). J lost 2 bases, V lost 4 bases, and 12 bases had no gene match. The CDR3, as DNA: TGTGCCAGCAGCTATGGTAGCGCTAGCGGTGACACAGATACGCAGTATTTT. It specifies CASSYGSASGDTDTQYF.

This sequence joins TRBV5-6 and TRBJ1-2; TRBD1 matches 7 bases. CDR3 length: 14 amino acids. Germline V CDR1 and CDR2: SGHDT, YYEEEE. The V gene end was trimmed by 4 bases and the J gene end by 2 bases; junction bases not matched to a gene: 5. The CDR3 DNA is TGTGCCAGCAGCCTCGAACAGGGGAACTATGGCTACACCTTC. Its translation is CASSLEQGNYGYTF. Complete variable domain (other parts from reference TRBV5-6 and TRBJ1-2): DAGVTQSPTHLIKTRGQQVTLRCSPKSGHDTVSWYQQALGQGPQFIFQYYEEEERQRGNFPDRFSGHQFPNYSSELNVNALLLGDSALYLCASSLEQGNYGYTFGSGTRLTVV.

The rearrangement uses TRBV10-3 and TRBJ1-2; no reliable D call. The germline CDR1 and CDR2 sequences are ENHRY and SYGVKD. The CDR3 is 11 residues long. V was trimmed by 3 bases and J by 4 bases, leaving 3 bases between them. CDR3 residues: CAISDSYGYTF. The CDR3 DNA is TGTGCCATCAGTGACAGCTATGGCTACACCTTC.

CDR3 protein: CASSRTDSSSGGRETQYF. In DNA, the CDR3 is TGTGCCAGCAGCCGGACGGATTCCTCTAGCGGGGGGCGGGAGACCCAGTACTTC. This chain connects TRBV9 to TRBJ2-5, with 11 bases identical to TRBD2. Germline CDR1 reads SGDLS; CDR2 reads YYNGEE. J lost 5 bases, V lost 4 bases, and 16 bases had no gene match. The CDR3 consists of 18 residues.

The V gene is TRBV9, the J gene TRBJ2-5, with 7 bases aligning to TRBD2. With V trimmed by 1 base and J by 5 bases, 11 bases remained unmatched. CDR1 is SGDLS, CDR2 YYNGEE, per germline. CDR3 size: 16 residues. CDR3 amino acids: CASSVYSGAVGETQYF. As DNA, the CDR3 is TGTGCCAGCAGCGTATACAGCGGGGCGGTCGGGGAGACCCAGTACTTC.

CDR3 sequence: CASSFSLGEGAFF. The CDR3 DNA reads as TGTGCCAGCAGTTTCTCGTTGGGGGAGGGAGCTTTCTTT. This chain links TRBV27 with TRBJ1-1; D perhaps matches TRBD1 (5 bases). Per germline, CDR1 MNHEY and CDR2 SMNVEV (reference sequence). V was trimmed by 3 bases and J by 10 bases, leaving 15 bases between them. This CDR3 has 13 amino acids.

This clone turned up a few times. V usage is TRBV5-1 and J usage is TRBJ1-6; 10 bases align to TRBD1. Germline CDR1 and CDR2: SGHRS and YFSETQ. This CDR3 region has 18 residues. After removal of 0 bases from V and 7 bases from J, the junction contained 10 bases not matched to a gene. CDR3 nucleotides: TGCGCCAGCAGCTTGGAAGGTCCGTGGACAGGGGGGAATTCACCCCTCCACTTT. Translation gives CASSLEGPWTGGNSPLHF.

This chain uses TRBV7-2 with TRBJ2-6; D call uncertain. V gave up 5 bases and J gave up 0 bases, with 17 bases separating them. The CDR3 is 18 residues long. Germline CDR1 SGHTA, CDR2 FQGNSA. The CDR3 region is CASSPDKEIYSGANVLTF. The CDR3 DNA reads as TGTGCCAGCAGCCCTGACAAAGAGATCTACTCTGGGGCCAACGTCCTGACTTTC.